This TCR beta chain was sequenced during a study of T cell responses to AZD1222 COVID-19 vaccine. Looked up from germline, CDR1 is ENHRY and CDR2 is SYGVKD. V shed 8 bases, J shed 0 bases, and the junction held 7 bases outside the gene matches. The CDR3 is made up of 15 amino acids. Clones were read by immunoSEQ multiplex PCR, and TCRdb kept only the in-frame ones, dropping some. The sample gives 95,000 to 110,000 clones, over 75% of which show up once; around a sixth is in the top ten. Material: peripheral blood, obtained on day 0 of AZD1222 vaccination. This TCR was recovered from an adult in good health. The rearrangement joins TRBV10-3 to TRBJ2-7, with 10 bases matching TRBD1. CDR3 nucleotide sequence: TGTGCCATCGGGGCCGGGACAGGGGTCTCCTACGAGCAGTACTTC. Translation gives CAIGAGTGVSYEQYF.